The sequence of this T cell receptor beta chain was determined in a study of T cell changes during pregnancy in multiple sclerosis. Trimming at V came to 4 bases and at J to 4 bases, leaving 4 bases not matched to a gene. This CDR3 has 13 residues. The germline gives CDR1 SGHRS, CDR2 YFSETQ. The data were produced by immunoSEQ multiplex PCR, yet TCRdb's version contains in-frame clones alone and is incomplete. Among about 77,000 clones listed, approximately 94% were seen once. Source: peripheral blood, taken after pregnancy. The chain links TRBV5-1 to TRBJ1-1, with 7 bases identical to TRBD1. This clonotype originated in a female donor in good health, enrolled as a control in a pregnancy study. CDR3 sequence: CASSQGQSTEAFF. The CDR3 nucleotides are TGCGCCAGCAGCCAGGGACAGAGCACTGAAGCTTTCTTT.